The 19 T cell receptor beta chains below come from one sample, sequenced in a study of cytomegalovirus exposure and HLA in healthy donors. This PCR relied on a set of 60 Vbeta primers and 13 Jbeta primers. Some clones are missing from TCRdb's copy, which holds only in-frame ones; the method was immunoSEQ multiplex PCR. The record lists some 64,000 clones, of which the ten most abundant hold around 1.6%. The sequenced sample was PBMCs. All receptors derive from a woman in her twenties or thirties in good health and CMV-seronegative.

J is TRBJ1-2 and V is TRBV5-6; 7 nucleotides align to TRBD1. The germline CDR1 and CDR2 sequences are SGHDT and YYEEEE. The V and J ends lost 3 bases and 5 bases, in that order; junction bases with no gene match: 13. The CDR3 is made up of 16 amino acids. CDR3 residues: CASSSLRAEGAYGYTF. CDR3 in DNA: TGTGCCAGCAGCTCCCTCAGGGCAGAGGGGGCATATGGCTACACCTTC.

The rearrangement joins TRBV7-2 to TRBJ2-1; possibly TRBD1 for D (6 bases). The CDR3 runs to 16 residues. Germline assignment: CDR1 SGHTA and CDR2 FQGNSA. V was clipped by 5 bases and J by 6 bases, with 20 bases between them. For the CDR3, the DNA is TGTGCCAGCAGCCCCTCCACAGGGTCGATGGGCAATGAGCAGTTCTTC. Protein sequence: CASSPSTGSMGNEQFF.

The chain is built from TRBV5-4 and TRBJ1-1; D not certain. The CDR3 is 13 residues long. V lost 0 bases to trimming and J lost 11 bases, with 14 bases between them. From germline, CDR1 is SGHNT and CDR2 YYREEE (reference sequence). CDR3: CASSLEGGLSAFF. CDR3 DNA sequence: TGTGCCAGCAGCTTGGAGGGCGGACTTAGCGCTTTCTTT.

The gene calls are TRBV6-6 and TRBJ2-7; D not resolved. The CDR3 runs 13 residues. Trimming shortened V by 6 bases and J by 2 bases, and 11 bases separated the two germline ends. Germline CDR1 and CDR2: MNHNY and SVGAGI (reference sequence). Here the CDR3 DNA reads TGTGCCAGCAGCCCGAGCATTCCCTACGAGCAGTACTTC. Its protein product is CASSPSIPYEQYF.

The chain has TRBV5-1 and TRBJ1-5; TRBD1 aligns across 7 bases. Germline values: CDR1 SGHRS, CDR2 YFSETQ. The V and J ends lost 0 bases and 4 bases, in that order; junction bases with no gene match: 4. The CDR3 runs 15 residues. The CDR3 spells CASSLDGQANQPQHF. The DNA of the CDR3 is TGCGCCAGCAGCTTGGACGGACAGGCGAATCAGCCCCAGCATTTT.

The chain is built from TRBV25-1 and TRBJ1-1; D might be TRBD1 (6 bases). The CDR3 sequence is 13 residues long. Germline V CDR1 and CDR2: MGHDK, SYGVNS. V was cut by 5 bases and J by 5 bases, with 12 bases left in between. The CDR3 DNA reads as TGTGCCAGCAGTCGGGGACAACTTACTGAAGCTTTCTTT. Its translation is CASSRGQLTEAFF.

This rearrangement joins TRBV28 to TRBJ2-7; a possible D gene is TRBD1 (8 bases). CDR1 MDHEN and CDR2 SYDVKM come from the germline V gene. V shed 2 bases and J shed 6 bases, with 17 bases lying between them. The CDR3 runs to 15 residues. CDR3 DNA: TGTGCCAGCAGTTTAGGTGGACAGGGACTACGCGAGCAGTACTTC. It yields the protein CASSLGGQGLREQYF.

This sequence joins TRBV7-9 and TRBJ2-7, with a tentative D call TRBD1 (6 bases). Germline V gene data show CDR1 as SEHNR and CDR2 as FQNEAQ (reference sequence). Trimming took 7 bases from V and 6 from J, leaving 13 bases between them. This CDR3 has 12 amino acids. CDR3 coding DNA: TGTGCCAGCAACCTACAGGGTAGCGAGCAGTACTTC. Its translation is CASNLQGSEQYF.

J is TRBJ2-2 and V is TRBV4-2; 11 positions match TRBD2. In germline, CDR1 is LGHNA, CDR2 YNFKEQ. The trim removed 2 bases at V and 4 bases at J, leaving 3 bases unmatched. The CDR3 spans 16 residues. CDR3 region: CASSQMTSGATGELFF. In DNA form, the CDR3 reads TGTGCCAGCAGCCAAATGACTAGCGGGGCCACCGGGGAGCTGTTTTTT.

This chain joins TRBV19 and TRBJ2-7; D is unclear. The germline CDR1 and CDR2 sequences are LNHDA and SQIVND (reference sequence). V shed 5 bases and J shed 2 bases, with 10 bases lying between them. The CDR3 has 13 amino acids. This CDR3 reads CASSPSTTYEQYF. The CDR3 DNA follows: TGTGCCAGTAGTCCGAGTACCACCTACGAGCAGTACTTC.

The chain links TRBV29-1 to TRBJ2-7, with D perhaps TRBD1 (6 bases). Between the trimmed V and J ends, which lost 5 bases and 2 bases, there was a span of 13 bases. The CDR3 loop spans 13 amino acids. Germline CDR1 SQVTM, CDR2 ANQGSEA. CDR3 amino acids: CSVTIQGTYEQYF. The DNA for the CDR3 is TGCAGCGTTACGATACAGGGAACCTACGAGCAGTACTTC.

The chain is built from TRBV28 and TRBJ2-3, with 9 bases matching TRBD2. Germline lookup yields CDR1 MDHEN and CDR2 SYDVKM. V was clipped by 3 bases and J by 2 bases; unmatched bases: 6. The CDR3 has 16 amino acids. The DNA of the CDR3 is TGTGCCAGCAGTTTTCAGACTAGCGGCGACACAGATACGCAGTATTTT. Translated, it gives CASSFQTSGDTDTQYF.

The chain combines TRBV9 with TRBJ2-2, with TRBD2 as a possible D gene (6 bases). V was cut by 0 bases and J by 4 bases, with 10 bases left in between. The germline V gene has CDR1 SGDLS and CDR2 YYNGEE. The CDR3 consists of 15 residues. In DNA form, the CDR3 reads TGTGCCAGCAGCGTAGGCGGGACGGTCACCGGGGAGCTGTTTTTT. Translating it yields CASSVGGTVTGELFF.

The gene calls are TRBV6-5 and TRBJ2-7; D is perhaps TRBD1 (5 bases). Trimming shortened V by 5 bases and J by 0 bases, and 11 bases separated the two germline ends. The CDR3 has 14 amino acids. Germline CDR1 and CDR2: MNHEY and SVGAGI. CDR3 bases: TGTGCCAGCAGTCTGACAGAGAGCTCCTACGAGCAGTACTTC. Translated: CASSLTESSYEQYF.

This CDR3 reads CAWSGTSGAPDTQYF. DNA of the CDR3: TGTGCCTGGAGTGGAACTAGCGGGGCCCCAGATACGCAGTATTTT. The chain couples TRBV30 to TRBJ2-3; 10 nucleotides align to TRBD2. The germline V gene encodes CDR1 GTSNPN and CDR2 SVGIG (reference sequence). This CDR3 region has 15 residues. V shed 1 base, J shed 4 bases, and the junction held 5 bases outside the gene matches. Full variable domain (outside the CDR3, taken from reference TRBV30 and TRBJ2-3): SQTIHQWPATLVQPVGSPLSLECTVEGTSNPNLYWYRQAAGRGLQLLFYSVGIGQISSEVPQNLSASRPQDRQFILSSKKLLLSDSGFYLCAWSGTSGAPDTQYFGPGTRLTVL.

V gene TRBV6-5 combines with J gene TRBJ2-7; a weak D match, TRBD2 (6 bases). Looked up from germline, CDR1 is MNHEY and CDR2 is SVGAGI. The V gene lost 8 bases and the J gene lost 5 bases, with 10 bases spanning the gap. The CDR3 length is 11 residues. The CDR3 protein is CASRRGNEQYF. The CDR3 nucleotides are TGTGCCAGCCGGAGGGGTAACGAGCAGTACTTC.

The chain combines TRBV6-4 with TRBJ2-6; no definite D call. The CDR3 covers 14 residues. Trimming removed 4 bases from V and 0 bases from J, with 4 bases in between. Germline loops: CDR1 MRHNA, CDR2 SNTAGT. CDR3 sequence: CASSAGSGANVLTF. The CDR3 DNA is TGTGCCAGCAGTGCGGGCTCTGGGGCCAACGTCCTGACTTTC.

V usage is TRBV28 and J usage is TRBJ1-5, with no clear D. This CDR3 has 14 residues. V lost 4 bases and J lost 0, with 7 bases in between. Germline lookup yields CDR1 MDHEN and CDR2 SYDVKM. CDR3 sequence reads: CASSSPDSNQPQHF. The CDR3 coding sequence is TGTGCCAGCAGTTCGCCAGATAGCAATCAGCCCCAGCATTTT.

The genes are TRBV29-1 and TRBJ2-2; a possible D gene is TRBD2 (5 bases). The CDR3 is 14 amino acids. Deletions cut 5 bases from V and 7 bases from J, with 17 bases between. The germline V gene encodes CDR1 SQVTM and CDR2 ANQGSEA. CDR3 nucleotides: TGCAGCGTTCGCGGAAGTTATCGGGGCGGGGAGCTGTTTTTT. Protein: CSVRGSYRGGELFF.